These 18 T cell receptor beta chains were all obtained from the same sample, sequenced in a study of shared clonotypes between healthy human individuals. Clones were read by immunoSEQ multiplex PCR, and TCRdb kept only the in-frame ones, dropping some. Among over a million clones listed, around three quarters were seen once. Sequencing input: memory CD4+ T cells from PBMCs. The subset is: CD45RA-negative fraction. All receptors come from a man younger than 35 in good health. Some clones in this sample may be carry-over from other donors' samples.

V gene TRBV18 combines with J gene TRBJ1-2; 8 positions agree with TRBD1. J gave up 10 bases and V 3 bases, and 10 bases lay outside the gene matches. There are 14 residues in the CDR3. Germline CDR1 reads KGHSH; CDR2 reads LQKENI. CDR3 nucleotide sequence: TGTGCCAGCTCACCTGGGACAGGTGCTCAATACTACACCTTC. It codes for CASSPGTGAQYYTF.

As for this clone: The junction differs from germline at one of its ends, possibly a read error. This chain uses TRBV2 with TRBJ2-3; D is unclear. This CDR3 spans 18 amino acids. Looked up from germline, CDR1 is SNHLY and CDR2 is FYNNEI. CDR3 sequence (DNA): TGTGCCAGCACTGAAACCCAGTTCCCCGGAGCGAGCACAGATACGCAGTATTTT. This translates into CASTETQFPGASTDTQYF.

This chain connects TRBV7-3 to TRBJ2-5; 9 nucleotides align to TRBD1. The germline CDR1 and CDR2 sequences are SGHTA and FQGTGA. The CDR3 is made up of 14 amino acids. Trimming at V came to 4 bases and at J to 4 bases, leaving 4 bases not matched to a gene. DNA for the CDR3: TGTGCCAGCAGCTATACAGGGGGCAGAGAGACCCAGTACTTC. Its protein product is CASSYTGGRETQYF.

The rearrangement links TRBV20-1 to TRBJ2-1; no clear D. The V gene lost 1 base and the J gene lost 9 bases, with 7 bases spanning the gap. The CDR3 is made up of 11 amino acids. Germline values: CDR1 DFQATT, CDR2 SNEGSKA (reference sequence). CDR3 loop: CSARGQTEQFF. Here the CDR3 DNA reads TGCAGTGCTAGAGGCCAGACTGAGCAGTTCTTC.

The chain is built from TRBV6-1 and TRBJ2-5; 11 nucleotides align to TRBD2. The CDR3 length is 15 residues. V lost 7 bases and J lost 1; bases outside the gene matches: 5. The germline V gene has CDR1 MNHNS and CDR2 SASEGT. CDR3 sequence reads: CASTPGTSGQETQYF. DNA of the CDR3: TGTGCCAGCACCCCCGGGACTAGCGGCCAAGAGACCCAGTACTTC.

V usage is TRBV7-6 and J usage is TRBJ2-6; D not certain. V lost 8 bases and J 0 bases, leaving 8 bases between the germline ends. The CDR3 is 14 residues long. Germline V gives CDR1 SGHVS, CDR2 FNYEAQ. The CDR3 nucleotides are TGTGCCAGCTCCCCGGTCTCTGGGGCCAACGTCCTGACTTTC. Protein sequence: CASSPVSGANVLTF.

The chain links TRBV5-3 to TRBJ1-5; D gene unclear. TRBV5-3 is recorded as an ORF, its role being uncertain. This CDR3 contains 14 residues. V was shortened by 4 bases and J by 7 bases, with 15 bases between the two germline ends. The CDR3 here is CARSKERRRQPQHF. CDR3 nucleotides: TGTGCCAGAAGCAAAGAGAGGCGTCGGCAGCCCCAGCATTTT.

This chain joins TRBV19 and TRBJ2-7; 12 bases are a match to TRBD2. V was clipped by 6 bases and J by 0 bases; unmatched bases: 3. This CDR3 has 15 residues. CDR1 is LNHDA, CDR2 SQIVND, per germline (reference sequence). Here the CDR3 reads CASSPTSGSSYEQYF. CDR3 nucleotide sequence: TGTGCCAGTAGCCCGACTAGCGGGAGCTCCTACGAGCAGTACTTC.

The chain couples TRBV18 to TRBJ2-7, with 15 bases that match TRBD2. V shed 2 bases and J 3 bases; nucleotides not matched to a gene: 11. The CDR3 loop spans 19 amino acids. CDR1 and CDR2 from the germline V gene are KGHSH and LQKENI. CDR3 in amino acids: CASSPRVPGLAGGNYEQYF. The CDR3, as DNA: TGTGCCAGCTCACCAAGGGTTCCGGGACTAGCGGGAGGCAACTACGAGCAGTACTTC.

The chain combines TRBV28 with TRBJ2-1, with 10 bases aligning to TRBD2. The junction had 5 bases not matched to a gene; V was cut back by 4 bases and J by 5 bases. The CDR3 is 15 amino acids. The germline gives CDR1 MDHEN, CDR2 SYDVKM. The CDR3 protein is CASSYGTSVDNEQFF. CDR3 nucleotides: TGTGCCAGCAGTTATGGGACTAGCGTAGACAATGAGCAGTTCTTC.

The gene calls are TRBV5-1 and TRBJ2-5; D perhaps matches TRBD2 (6 bases). The CDR3 length is 14 residues. Between the trimmed V and J ends, which lost 3 bases and 5 bases, there was a span of 14 bases. In germline, CDR1 is SGHRS, CDR2 YFSETQ. As DNA, the CDR3 is TGCGCCAGCAGCTCCTTTGGAGGGCGGGAGACCCAGTACTTC. This codes for CASSSFGGRETQYF.

The gene calls are TRBV10-3 and TRBJ2-1; TRBD1 is a possible D gene (6 bases). V was shortened by 0 bases and J by 4 bases, with 10 bases between the two germline ends. There are 15 residues in the CDR3. Per germline, CDR1 ENHRY and CDR2 SYGVKD. The DNA of the CDR3 is TGTGCCATCAGTGAGTCGTGGCAGGGGTACAATGAGCAGTTCTTC. Protein sequence: CAISESWQGYNEQFF.

This clone was seen once. One base away lies a much larger clone, so this may be a sequencing read error. Other DNA sequences in this specimen translate into the identical CDR3. The V and J genes are TRBV9 and TRBJ2-2; D gene unclear. V dropped 3 bases and J dropped 5 bases, with 2 bases sitting between them. The CDR3 runs 11 residues. Germline CDR1 is SGDLS and CDR2 is YYNGEE. The CDR3: CASSDTGELFF. The DNA for the CDR3 is TGTGCCAGCAGCGATACCGGGGAGCTGTTTTTT.

V is TRBV28 and J is TRBJ1-1; TRBD1 might be the D (5 bases). V was cut by 7 bases and J by 5 bases, with 17 bases left in between. CDR3 length equals 14 residues. CDR1 is MDHEN, CDR2 SYDVKM, per germline. CDR3 protein: CASNGLQGRTEAFF. In DNA form, the CDR3 reads TGTGCCAGCAACGGACTCCAGGGTAGGACTGAAGCTTTCTTT. The entire variable domain, with the rest obtained from reference TRBV28 and TRBJ1-1, is as follows: DVKVTQSSRYLVKRTGEKVFLECVQDMDHENMFWYRQDPGLGLRLIYFSYDVKMKEKGDIPEGYSVSREKKERFSLILESASTNQTSMYLCASNGLQGRTEAFFGQGTRLTVV.

The V gene is TRBV2, the J gene TRBJ2-1, with TRBD2 matching over 9 bases. V lost 5 bases and J lost 7; bases outside the gene matches: 9. CDR1 and CDR2 from the germline V gene are SNHLY and FYNNEI. The CDR3 has 15 amino acids. CDR3 bases: TGTGCCAGCAGTTATCTAGCGGGAACGGGGAATGAGCAGTTCTTC. Its translation is CASSYLAGTGNEQFF.

V usage is TRBV6-6 and J usage is TRBJ2-1; the D gene is possibly TRBD1 (6 bases). Germline values: CDR1 MNHNY, CDR2 SVGAGI (reference sequence). Trimming shortened V by 7 bases and J by 3 bases, and 10 bases separated the two germline ends. This CDR3 has 13 amino acids. Here the CDR3 DNA reads TGTGCCAGCAAGGTGGGACACTACAATGAGCAGTTCTTC. This codes for CASKVGHYNEQFF.

About this clone: With a much larger clone just one base away, this may be a read error. At the DNA level, this CDR3 is encoded by other sequences in the same sample as well. CDR3 amino acids: CASSDRGYGYTF. In nucleotides, the CDR3 is TGTGCCAGCAGTGACAGGGGCTATGGCTACACCTTC. V and J are TRBV6-5 and TRBJ1-2, with TRBD1 identical over 8 bases. Germline V gene sequence: CDR1 MNHEY, CDR2 SVGAGI. The CDR3 covers 12 residues. The ends lost 5 bases at V and 4 bases at J; junction bases unmatched: 0.

This clone has just one count. This chain links TRBV5-4 with TRBJ2-7; possibly TRBD1 for D (6 bases). The V end lost 5 bases, the J end lost 3 bases, and 21 bases lay between the germline ends. The length of the CDR3 is 16 residues. The V gene's germline CDR1 is SGHNT and CDR2 YYREEE (reference sequence). The CDR3: CASRSTGTTAYYEQYF. The CDR3 DNA follows: TGTGCCAGCAGGTCCACCGGGACAACAGCCTACTACGAGCAGTACTTC.